A single sample is the source of the 18 T cell receptor beta chains below, sequenced in a study of T cells in Graves' hyperthyroidism and ophthalmopathy. Template material for amplifying TCR beta CDR3 regions consisted of RNA transcripts. TCR CDR3 underwent first-round RT-PCR with the HTBI primer set. TCRdb redid the calling of the multiplex PCR reads with MiXCR, one entry per CDR3 protein. Seen here are about 700,000 distinct CDR3 sequences, over 40% observed once, and the top ten hold about 7.2%. The sample taken for sequencing was peripheral blood or thyroid tissue (not recorded which). Source of these receptors: an adult man with Graves' disease, either hyperthyroidism or ophthalmopathy (not recorded which).

In this sample, this clonotype turned up a few times. The rearrangement joins TRBV5-1 to TRBJ1-4; no firm D call. V dropped 2 bases and J dropped 3 bases, with 8 bases sitting between them. Looked up from germline, CDR1 is SGHRS and CDR2 is YFSETQ. The CDR3 is made up of 14 amino acids. CDR3 DNA sequence: TGCGCCAGCAGCTTCGAGAGATCTAATGAAAAACTGTTTTTT. Residues: CASSFERSNEKLFF.

In this sample, this clonotype turned up many times. The CDR3 sequence is CASSTTGLDGYTF. In DNA, the CDR3 is TGTGCCAGCAGCACGACAGGGTTGGATGGCTACACCTTC. The J gene is TRBJ1-2, the V gene TRBV9; 7 bases are shared with TRBD1. Germline V gene sequence: CDR1 SGDLS, CDR2 YYNGEE. This CDR3 contains 13 residues. V lost 4 bases and J lost 6; bases outside the gene matches: 6. Drawing the rest from reference TRBV9 and TRBJ1-2, the complete variable domain is DSGVTQTPKHLITATGQRVTLRCSPRSGDLSVYWYQQSLDQGLQFLIQYYNGEERAKGNILERFSAQQFPDLHSELNLSSLELGDSALYFCASSTTGLDGYTFGSGTRLTVV.

This clonotype was observed a few times. CDR3 DNA sequence: TGCGCCAGCAGCTTGGCTACAGGGGTGAAGGAAAAACTGTTTTTT. Translated: CASSLATGVKEKLFF. This sequence joins TRBV5-1 and TRBJ1-4; 7 bases map to TRBD1. The CDR3 runs 15 residues. V was pared by 0 bases and J by 8 bases, with 7 bases of the junction left unmatched. Germline values: CDR1 SGHRS, CDR2 YFSETQ.

This clonotype occurred a few times. The chain joins TRBV19 to TRBJ2-5; 7 positions agree with TRBD1. Trimming took 5 bases from V and 3 from J; bases not matched to a gene: 9. Germline assignment: CDR1 LNHDA and CDR2 SQIVND (reference sequence). The CDR3 consists of 15 residues. The CDR3 loop reads CASSSWDRPKETQYF. The CDR3 bases are TGTGCCAGTAGTTCATGGGACAGACCTAAAGAGACCCAGTACTTC.

The V and J genes are TRBV7-9 and TRBJ2-7; TRBD2 matches 8 bases. Germline V gives CDR1 SEHNR, CDR2 FQNEAQ (reference sequence). The CDR3 is 14 residues long. V lost 8 bases and J lost 3; bases outside the gene matches: 9. The CDR3 is CASDPLGGDYEQYF. CDR3 sequence (DNA): TGTGCCAGCGACCCCCTCGGGGGGGACTACGAGCAGTACTTC.

The gene calls are TRBV15 and TRBJ2-5; 9 positions agree with TRBD1. The CDR3 contains 16 residues. J gave up 7 bases and V 8 bases, and 17 bases lay outside the gene matches. Germline CDR1 is LNHNV and CDR2 is YYDKDF (reference sequence). The CDR3 loop reads CATRQSTDRGWGTQYF. The CDR3 DNA sequence: TGTGCCACCCGCCAGTCGACGGACAGGGGATGGGGGACCCAGTACTTC.

This clonotype was seen a few times. This rearrangement joins TRBV4-1 to TRBJ1-5; D uncertain. Germline V CDR1 and CDR2: MGHRA, YSYEKL. This CDR3 has 14 residues. The V end lost 3 bases, the J end lost 0 bases, and 6 bases lay between the germline ends. The DNA of the CDR3 is TGCGCCAGCAGCCAGAGTAATAGCAATCAGCCCCAGCATTTT. Translating gives CASSQSNSNQPQHF.

The chain recombines TRBV20-1 with TRBJ2-7; D remains unclear. Per the germline V gene, CDR1 is DFQATT and CDR2 is SNEGSKA (reference sequence). V lost 7 bases and J 6 bases, leaving 19 bases between the germline ends. CDR3 length: 13 amino acids. The CDR3 reads CSVQFGGVGEQYF. As DNA, the CDR3 is TGCAGTGTACAATTCGGTGGGGTCGGCGAGCAGTACTTC.

The J gene is TRBJ2-3, the V gene TRBV29-1, with D possibly being TRBD2 (5 bases). This CDR3 is 13 amino acids long. The germline V and J ends were trimmed by 2 bases and 4 bases, with 10 bases remaining between them. Germline-derived CDR1 and CDR2 are SQVTM and ANQGSEA. CDR3 bases: TGCAGCGTTGAACCTGTGGACTCAGATACGCAGTATTTT. It encodes CSVEPVDSDTQYF.

The J gene is TRBJ2-5, the V gene TRBV19; 8 bases are a match to TRBD2. V lost 8 bases to trimming and J lost 3 bases; unmatched junction nucleotides: 5. Germline CDR1 and CDR2: LNHDA and SQIVND (reference sequence). This CDR3 has 13 residues. DNA for the CDR3: TGTGCCAGTTCGACTAGCGTCGAAGAGACCCAGTACTTC. Its translation is CASSTSVEETQYF.

The chain recombines TRBV7-6 with TRBJ1-2; D uncertain. This CDR3 is built from 13 residues. The V gene's germline CDR1 is SGHVS and CDR2 FNYEAQ. Trimming left V 5 bases short and J 5 bases short, with 12 bases between. The CDR3 nucleotides read TGTGCCAGCAGCCAAGAGAACGGATATGGCTACACCTTC. Translation gives CASSQENGYGYTF.

The chain couples TRBV2 to TRBJ2-5, with 10 bases that match TRBD2. CDR3 length: 16 amino acids. The germline V gene encodes CDR1 SNHLY and CDR2 FYNNEI. Trimming at V came to 5 bases and at J to 1 base, leaving 7 bases not matched to a gene. CDR3 nucleotides: TGTGCCAGCAGTCTTAGCGGGGGGCCACTCCAAGAGACCCAGTACTTC. Its translation: CASSLSGGPLQETQYF. Drawing the rest from reference TRBV2 and TRBJ2-5, the complete variable domain is EPEVTQTPSHQVTQMGQEVILRCVPISNHLYFYWYRQILGQKVEFLVSFYNNEISEKSEIFDDQFSVERPDGSNFTLKIRSTKLEDSAMYFCASSLSGGPLQETQYFGPGTRLLVL.

The V gene is TRBV12-3 or TRBV12-4, the J gene TRBJ2-2; 13 nucleotides align to TRBD2. V trimming: 6 bases; J trimming: 4 bases; junction bases outside the gene matches: 8. The CDR3 consists of 17 residues. The CDR3 DNA is TGTGCCAGCAGACCCTCCGGGACTAGCGGGGTCACCGGGGAGCTGTTTTTT. It codes for CASRPSGTSGVTGELFF.

The J gene is TRBJ1-1, the V gene TRBV6-5; D call uncertain. The V gene's germline CDR1 is MNHEY and CDR2 SVGAGI. The CDR3 sequence is 13 residues long. Trimming removed 2 bases from V and 7 bases from J, with 11 bases in between. The CDR3 loop reads CASSYGPSDEAFF. The CDR3 DNA follows: TGTGCCAGCAGTTACGGTCCATCCGATGAAGCTTTCTTT.

V is TRBV7-8 and J is TRBJ1-1; TRBD1 is a possible D gene (6 bases). The CDR3 consists of 15 residues. Germline lookup yields CDR1 SGHVS and CDR2 FQNEAQ. Trimming pared 8 bases from V and 3 bases from J, leaving 19 bases between. The CDR3, as DNA: TGTGCCAGCTACGGGTGGGGGCCGGACTACACTGAAGCTTTCTTT. Translated, it gives CASYGWGPDYTEAFF.

This clonotype was detected only a few times. The gene calls are TRBV7-8 and TRBJ2-7; a possible D gene is TRBD1 (6 bases). Trimming removed 2 bases at V and 3 bases at J, with 14 bases between. Germline CDR1 SGHVS, CDR2 FQNEAQ. This CDR3 spans 15 amino acids. Here the CDR3 reads CASSLSPPGDYEQYF. The CDR3 DNA follows: TGTGCCAGCAGCTTATCCCCCCCAGGGGACTACGAGCAGTACTTC.

This clonotype appeared a single time. The chain links TRBV5-4 to TRBJ2-7, with D uncertain. Germline V CDR1 and CDR2: SGHNT, YYREEE (reference sequence). The germline V and J ends were trimmed by 7 bases and 10 bases, with 9 bases remaining between them. This CDR3 is built from 9 residues. CDR3 residues: CASFKRQYF. The CDR3, as DNA: TGTGCCAGCTTTAAACGACAGTACTTC.

This clonotype appeared a single time. The CDR3 coding sequence is TGCAGTGCTGGTACTACCACTCTGGGCACCGGGGAGCTGTTTTTT. Protein product: CSAGTTTLGTGELFF. The rearrangement links TRBV20-1 to TRBJ2-2, with D unresolved. V was trimmed by 5 bases and J by 4 bases, leaving 17 bases between them. The germline V gene encodes CDR1 DFQATT and CDR2 SNEGSKA (reference sequence). This CDR3 has 15 residues.